This record covers a single T cell receptor (beta chain). What it binds is not known. This sample is part of a study of T-cell memory formation after mild COVID-19. TCRdb re-derived calls from the 5' RACE reads in MiXCR, one entry per CDR3 protein. The table records 300,000 or so distinct CDR3 sequences, approximately 16% of them present only once. Germline assignment: CDR1 LGHNA and CDR2 YSLEER. V was pared by 0 bases and J by 9 bases, with 11 bases between. The CDR3 length is 14 residues. Overall study results and limits: Pre-infection memory carried some responding clones, suggesting that cross-reactive memory joined.

The specimen was PBMCs or a T cell subset sorted from them (not recorded which). The sequence was obtained from a man aged 18 to 30 who had mild COVID-19 (a few samples of this study predate the infection). Cell type and time point are not known. This rearrangement joins TRBV4-3 to TRBJ2-2; D is undetermined. The CDR3 reads CASSQDRAAWELFF. The CDR3, as DNA: TGCGCCAGCAGCCAAGATCGGGCAGCTTGGGAGCTGTTTTTT.